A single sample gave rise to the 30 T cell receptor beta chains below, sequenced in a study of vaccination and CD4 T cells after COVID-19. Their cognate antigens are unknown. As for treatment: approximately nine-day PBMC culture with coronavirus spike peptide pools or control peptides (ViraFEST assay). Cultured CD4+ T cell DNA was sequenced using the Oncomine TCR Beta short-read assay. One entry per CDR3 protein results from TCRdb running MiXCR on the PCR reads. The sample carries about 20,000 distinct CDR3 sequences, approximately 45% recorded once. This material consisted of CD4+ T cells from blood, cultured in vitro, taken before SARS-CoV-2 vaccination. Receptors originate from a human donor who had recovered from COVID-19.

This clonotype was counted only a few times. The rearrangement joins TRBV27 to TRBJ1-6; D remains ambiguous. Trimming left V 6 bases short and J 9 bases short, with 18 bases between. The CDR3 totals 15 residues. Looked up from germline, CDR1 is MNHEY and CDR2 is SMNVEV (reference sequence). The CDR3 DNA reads TGTGCCAGCAGGACGACGGGGAGTGTCGCTTCACCCCTCCACTTT. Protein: CASRTTGSVASPLHF.

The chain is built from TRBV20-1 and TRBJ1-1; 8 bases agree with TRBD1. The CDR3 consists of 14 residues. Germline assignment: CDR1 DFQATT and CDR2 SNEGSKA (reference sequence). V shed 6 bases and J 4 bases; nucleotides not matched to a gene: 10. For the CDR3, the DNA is TGCAGTGCCGGCCAGGGGGCGCTTTCCACTGAAGCTTTCTTT. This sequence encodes CSAGQGALSTEAFF.

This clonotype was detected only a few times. The DNA for the CDR3 is TGCAGTGCTAGAGTGGAGGGAAATACGCAGTATTTT. This sequence encodes CSARVEGNTQYF. This sequence joins TRBV20-1 and TRBJ2-3; tentatively, D is TRBD2 (6 bases). The V end lost 1 base, the J end lost 7 bases, and 9 bases lay between the germline ends. Germline V gene sequence: CDR1 DFQATT, CDR2 SNEGSKA (reference sequence). The CDR3 extends over 12 amino acids.

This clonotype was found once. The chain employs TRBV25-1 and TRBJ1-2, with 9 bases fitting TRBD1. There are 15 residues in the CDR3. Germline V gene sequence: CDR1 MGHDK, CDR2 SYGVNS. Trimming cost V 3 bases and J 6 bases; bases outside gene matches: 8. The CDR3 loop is CASSEFGTGSHGYTF. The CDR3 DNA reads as TGTGCCAGCAGTGAGTTCGGGACAGGGAGCCATGGCTACACCTTC.

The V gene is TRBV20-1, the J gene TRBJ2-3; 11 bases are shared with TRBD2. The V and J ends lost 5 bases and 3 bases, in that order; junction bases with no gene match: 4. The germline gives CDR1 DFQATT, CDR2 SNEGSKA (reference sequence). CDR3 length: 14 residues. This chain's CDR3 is CSAHLAGGTDTQYF. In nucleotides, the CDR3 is TGCAGTGCTCACCTAGCGGGGGGAACAGATACGCAGTATTTT.

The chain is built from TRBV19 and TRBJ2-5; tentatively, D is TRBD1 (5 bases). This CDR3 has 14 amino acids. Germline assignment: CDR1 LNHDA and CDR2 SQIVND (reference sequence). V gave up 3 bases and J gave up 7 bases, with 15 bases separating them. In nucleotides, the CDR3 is TGTGCCAGTAGTATTGGACGCTCCCAGGGGACCCAGTACTTC. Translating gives CASSIGRSQGTQYF.

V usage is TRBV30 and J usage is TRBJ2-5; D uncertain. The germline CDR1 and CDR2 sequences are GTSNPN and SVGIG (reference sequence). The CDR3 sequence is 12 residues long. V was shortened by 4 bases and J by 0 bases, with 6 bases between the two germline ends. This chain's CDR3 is CAWNGDQETQYF. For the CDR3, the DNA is TGTGCCTGGAACGGAGACCAAGAGACCCAGTACTTC.

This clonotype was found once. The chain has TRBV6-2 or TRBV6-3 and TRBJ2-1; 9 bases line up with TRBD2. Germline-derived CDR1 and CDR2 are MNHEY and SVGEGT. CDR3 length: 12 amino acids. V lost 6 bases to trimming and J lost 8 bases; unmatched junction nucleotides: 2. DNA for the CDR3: TGTGCCAGCAGAGTAGCGGGAGATGAGCAGTTCTTC. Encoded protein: CASRVAGDEQFF.

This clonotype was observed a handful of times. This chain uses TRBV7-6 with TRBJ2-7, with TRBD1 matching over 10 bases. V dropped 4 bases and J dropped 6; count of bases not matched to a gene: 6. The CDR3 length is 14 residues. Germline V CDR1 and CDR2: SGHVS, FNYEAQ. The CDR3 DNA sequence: TGTGCCAGCAGCTCGGGACAGGGGTCTAGCGAGCAGTACTTC. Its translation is CASSSGQGSSEQYF.

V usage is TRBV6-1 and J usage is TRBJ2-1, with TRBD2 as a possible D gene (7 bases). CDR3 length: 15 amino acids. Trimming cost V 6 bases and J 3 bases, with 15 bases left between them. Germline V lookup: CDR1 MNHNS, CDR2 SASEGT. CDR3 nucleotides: TGTGCCAGCAGAAGAGGGGGGGCCAACTACAATGAGCAGTTCTTC. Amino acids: CASRRGGANYNEQFF.

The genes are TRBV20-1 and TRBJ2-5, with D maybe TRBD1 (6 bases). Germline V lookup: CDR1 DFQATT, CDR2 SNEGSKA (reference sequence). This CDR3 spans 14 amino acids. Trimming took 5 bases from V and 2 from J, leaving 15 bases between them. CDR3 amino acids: CSAGLTTGQETQYF. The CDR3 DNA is TGCAGTGCTGGGCTTACAACAGGGCAAGAGACCCAGTACTTC.

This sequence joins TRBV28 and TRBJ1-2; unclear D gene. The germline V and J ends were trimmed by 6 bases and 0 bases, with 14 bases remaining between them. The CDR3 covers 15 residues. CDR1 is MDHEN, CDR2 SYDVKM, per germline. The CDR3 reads CASRIPSPSNYGYTF. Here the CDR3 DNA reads TGTGCCAGCAGGATACCGTCCCCTTCTAACTATGGCTACACCTTC.

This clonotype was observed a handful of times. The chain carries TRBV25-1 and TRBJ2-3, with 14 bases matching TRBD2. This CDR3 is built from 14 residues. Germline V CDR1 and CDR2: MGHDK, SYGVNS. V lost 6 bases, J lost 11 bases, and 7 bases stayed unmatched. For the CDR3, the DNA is TGTGCCAGCAGGACCCAGGGACTAGCGGGAGAGCAGTATTTT. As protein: CASRTQGLAGEQYF.

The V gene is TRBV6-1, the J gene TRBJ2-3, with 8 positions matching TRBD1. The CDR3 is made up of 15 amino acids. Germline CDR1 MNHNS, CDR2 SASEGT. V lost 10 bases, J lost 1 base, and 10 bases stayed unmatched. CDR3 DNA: TGTGCCATCAACACGCCGGGACAGGGCACAGATACGCAGTATTTT. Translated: CAINTPGQGTDTQYF.

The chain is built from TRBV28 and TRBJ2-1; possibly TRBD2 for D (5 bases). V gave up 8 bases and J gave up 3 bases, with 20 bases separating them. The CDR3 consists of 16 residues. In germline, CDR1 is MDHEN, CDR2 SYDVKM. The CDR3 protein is CASLSQRGIHYNEQFF. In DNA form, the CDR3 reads TGTGCCAGCCTCTCTCAGAGAGGGATACACTACAATGAGCAGTTCTTC.

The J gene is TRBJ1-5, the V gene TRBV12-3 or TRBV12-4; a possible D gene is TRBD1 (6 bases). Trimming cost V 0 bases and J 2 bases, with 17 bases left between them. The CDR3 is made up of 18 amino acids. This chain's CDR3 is CASSLARGHPRGNQPQHF. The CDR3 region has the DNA TGTGCCAGCAGTTTAGCCCGGGGACACCCCCGGGGCAATCAGCCCCAGCATTTT.

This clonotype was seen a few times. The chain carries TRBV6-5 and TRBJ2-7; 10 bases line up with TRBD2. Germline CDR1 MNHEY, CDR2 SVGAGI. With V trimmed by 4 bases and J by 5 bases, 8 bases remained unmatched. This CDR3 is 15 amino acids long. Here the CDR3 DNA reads TGTGCCAGCAGTTCTCCTAGCGGGAGAACCAACGAGCAGTACTTC. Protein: CASSSPSGRTNEQYF.

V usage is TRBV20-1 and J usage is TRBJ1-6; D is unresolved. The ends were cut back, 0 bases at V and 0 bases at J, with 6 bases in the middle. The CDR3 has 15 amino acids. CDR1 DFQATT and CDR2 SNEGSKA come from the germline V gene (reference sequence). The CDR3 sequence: CSAREGSSYNSPLHF. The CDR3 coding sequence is TGCAGTGCTAGAGAGGGCAGCTCCTATAATTCACCCCTCCACTTT.

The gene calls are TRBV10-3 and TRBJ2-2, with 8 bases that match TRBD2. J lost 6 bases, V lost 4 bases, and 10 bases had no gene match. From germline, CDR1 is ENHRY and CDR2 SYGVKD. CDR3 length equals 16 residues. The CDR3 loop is CAISVQGPAGAGELFF. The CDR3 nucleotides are TGTGCCATCAGTGTCCAGGGGCCAGCGGGAGCCGGGGAGCTGTTTTTT.

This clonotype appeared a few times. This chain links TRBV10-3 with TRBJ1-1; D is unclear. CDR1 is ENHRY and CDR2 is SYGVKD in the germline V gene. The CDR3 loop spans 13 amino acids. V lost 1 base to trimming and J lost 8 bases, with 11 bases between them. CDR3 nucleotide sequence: TGTGCCATCAGTGAGTACGGGTCTAGGGAAGCTTTCTTT. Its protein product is CAISEYGSREAFF.

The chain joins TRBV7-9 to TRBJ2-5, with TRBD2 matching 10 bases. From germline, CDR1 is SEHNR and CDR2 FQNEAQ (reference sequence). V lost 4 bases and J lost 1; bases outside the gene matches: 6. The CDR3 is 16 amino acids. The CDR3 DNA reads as TGTGCCAGCAGCTCCCAGCGGGGGGGGGTCCAAGAGACCCAGTACTTC. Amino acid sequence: CASSSQRGGVQETQYF.

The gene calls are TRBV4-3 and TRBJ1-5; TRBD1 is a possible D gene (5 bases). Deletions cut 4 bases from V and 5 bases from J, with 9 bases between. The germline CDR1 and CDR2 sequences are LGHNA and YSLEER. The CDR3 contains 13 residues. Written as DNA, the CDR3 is TGCGCCAGCAGCCGGGGGATAGATCAGCCCCAGCATTTT. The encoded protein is CASSRGIDQPQHF.

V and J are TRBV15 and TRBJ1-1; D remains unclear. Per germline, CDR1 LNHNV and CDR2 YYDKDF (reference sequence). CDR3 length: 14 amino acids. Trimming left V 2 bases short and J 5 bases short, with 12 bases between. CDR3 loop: CATSRLLSRTEAFF. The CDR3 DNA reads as TGTGCCACCAGCAGACTCTTGTCCCGAACTGAAGCTTTCTTT.

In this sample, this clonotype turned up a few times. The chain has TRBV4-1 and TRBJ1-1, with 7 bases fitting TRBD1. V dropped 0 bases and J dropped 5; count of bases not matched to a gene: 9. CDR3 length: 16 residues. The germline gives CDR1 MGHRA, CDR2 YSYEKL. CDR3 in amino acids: CASSQDRVRGGTEAFF. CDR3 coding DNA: TGCGCCAGCAGCCAAGACAGAGTCAGGGGGGGGACTGAAGCTTTCTTT.

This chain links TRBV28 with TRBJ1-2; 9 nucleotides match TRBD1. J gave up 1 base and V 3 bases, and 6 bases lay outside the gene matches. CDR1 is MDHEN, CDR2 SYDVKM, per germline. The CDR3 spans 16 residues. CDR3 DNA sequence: TGTGCCAGCAGTTTCTCCGGGACAGGGTTTAACTATGGCTACACCTTC. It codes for CASSFSGTGFNYGYTF.

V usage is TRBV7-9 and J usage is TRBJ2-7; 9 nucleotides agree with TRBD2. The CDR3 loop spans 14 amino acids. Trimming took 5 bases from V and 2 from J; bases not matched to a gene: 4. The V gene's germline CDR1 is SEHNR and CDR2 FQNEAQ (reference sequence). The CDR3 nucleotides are TGTGCCAGCAGCCGGACTAGCGATACCTACGAGCAGTACTTC. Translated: CASSRTSDTYEQYF.

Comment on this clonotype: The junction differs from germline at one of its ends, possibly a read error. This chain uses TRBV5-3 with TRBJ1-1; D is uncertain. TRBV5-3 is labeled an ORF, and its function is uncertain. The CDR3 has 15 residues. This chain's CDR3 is CASSLDPEGYTEAFF. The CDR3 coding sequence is TGTGCCAGCAGCTTGGACCCAGAAGGGTACACTGAAGCTTTCTTT.

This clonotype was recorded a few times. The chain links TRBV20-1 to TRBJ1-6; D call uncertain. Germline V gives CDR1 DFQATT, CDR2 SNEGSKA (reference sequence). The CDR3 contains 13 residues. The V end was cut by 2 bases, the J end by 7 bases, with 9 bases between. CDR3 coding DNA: TGCAGTGCTAGAAGAGCCCTCAATTCACCCCTCCACTTT. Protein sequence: CSARRALNSPLHF.

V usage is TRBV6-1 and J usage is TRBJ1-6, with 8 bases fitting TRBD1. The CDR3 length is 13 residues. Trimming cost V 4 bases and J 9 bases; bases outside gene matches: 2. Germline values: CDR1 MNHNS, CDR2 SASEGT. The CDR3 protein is CASSGTGPSPLHF. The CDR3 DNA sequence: TGTGCCAGCAGTGGGACAGGGCCTTCACCCCTCCACTTT.

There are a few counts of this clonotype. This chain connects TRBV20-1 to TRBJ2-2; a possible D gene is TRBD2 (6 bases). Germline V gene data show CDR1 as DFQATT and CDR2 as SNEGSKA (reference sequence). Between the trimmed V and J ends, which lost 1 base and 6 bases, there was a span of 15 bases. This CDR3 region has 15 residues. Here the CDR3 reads CSARVSGGGAGELFF. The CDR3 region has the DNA TGCAGTGCTAGAGTCTCGGGTGGAGGGGCCGGGGAGCTGTTTTTT.